This T cell receptor (beta chain) was profiled in a study of patients and donors after allogeneic stem cell transplantation. TCRdb reprocessed the RT-PCR reads via MiXCR and lists one record per CDR3 protein. The sample lists about 230,000 distinct CDR3 sequences, less than 15% occurring once. Trimming stripped 7 bases from V and 0 bases from J, with 9 bases between. This CDR3 is built from 14 residues. Germline CDR1 and CDR2: SEHNR and FQNEAQ (reference sequence). This clonotype was sampled from a human donor who was either an allogeneic HSCT recipient or a stem cell or donor lymphocyte infusion donor (not recorded which). It is not recorded whose cells these are; they may come from a transplant donor. The V and J genes are TRBV7-9 and TRBJ1-4; no reliable D call. Sequencing used blood, either unsorted or a sorted T cell fraction (not recorded which). CDR3 amino acids: CASTTDTTNEKLFF. CDR3 DNA: TGTGCCAGCACCACCGATACAACTAATGAAAAACTGTTTTTT.